The 14 T cell receptor beta chains below were found in one sample sequenced in a study of T cell clonality in common variable immunodeficiency (dated by TCRdb to the mid-2010s). Study-level results and caveats: CVID TCRbeta sequences reportedly showed fewer deletions and N-nucleotide insertions and lacked highly modified clones with 13 or more V deletions.

Their antigens remain unidentified. Library preparation used the immunoSEQ multiplex PCR assay. TCRdb stores this immuneACCESS table with in-frame sequences only. Part of the clones is absent; in the studies checked, under half of the shortfall reflects unresolved V genes, and no reason is known for the rest. For this sample, about 34,000 clones appear and none is a singleton. The ten largest clones take up under 30% of the sample. The sample comprised peripheral blood mononuclear cells. These receptors all come from a human donor with common variable immunodeficiency.

Worth noting for this clone: From the germline J gene comes the end of the CDR3, since the read stops 3 residues before it. This rearrangement joins TRBV7-9 to TRBJ2-5; D remains ambiguous. This CDR3 is built from 11 residues. Trimming left V 5 bases short and J 5 bases short, with 6 bases between. CDR1 is SEHNR, CDR2 FQNEAQ, per germline (reference sequence). The CDR3 bases that were read are TGTGCCAGCAGCCCGGTCGAGACC. Translating gives CASSPVET. The whole CDR3 protein is CASSPVETQYF.

CDR3 amino acids: CASSTDTGELFF. The DNA read from the CDR3 is TGTGCCAGCAGCACTGACACCGGGGAG. The V call is TRBV2, the J call TRBJ2-2; no definite D call. The read gets to within 3 residues of the CDR3 end, and the germline J gene fills in the rest. V lost 6 bases and J 3 bases, leaving 5 bases between the germline ends. Germline CDR1 reads SNHLY; CDR2 reads FYNNEI. This CDR3 has 12 amino acids.

This clone was counted a few times. The DNA ends 3 residues before the CDR3 does, and the rest of the CDR3 is filled in from the germline J gene. This chain uses TRBV6-2 or TRBV6-3 with TRBJ2-7; 7 nucleotides align to TRBD1. The CDR3 sequence is 17 residues long. The germline V gene has CDR1 MNHEY and CDR2 SVGEGT. The V segment lost 7 bases and the J segment 0 bases; nucleotides outside the gene matches: 15. The CDR3 sequence is CASNTPVTGRASYEQYF. The CDR3 DNA, read in part, is TGTGCCAGCAATACCCCCGTGACAGGGCGCGCCTCCTACGAG.

Only a few counts were recorded for this clone. The CDR3 goes on 3 residues after the read ends, and that part is filled in from the germline J gene. The V call is TRBV19, the J call TRBJ2-2, with 8 nucleotides matching TRBD1. This CDR3 is 15 amino acids long. Looked up from germline, CDR1 is LNHDA and CDR2 is SQIVND (reference sequence). With V trimmed by 5 bases and J by 3 bases, 5 bases remained unmatched. CDR3 loop: CASSGTGAYTGELFF. The CDR3 DNA, read in part, is TGTGCCAGTAGTGGGACAGGAGCTTACACCGGGGAG.

Details on this clone: Read sequence stops 3 residues before the CDR3 end, and the germline J gene provides the missing end. The chain links TRBV7-2 to TRBJ2-7; tentatively, D is TRBD2 (5 bases). Germline CDR1 is SGHTA and CDR2 is FQGNSA. V lost 2 bases and J 5 bases, leaving 13 bases between the germline ends. This CDR3 spans 14 amino acids. The covered CDR3 bases are TGTGCCAGCAGCTTACGAGCGGCCTCTCACGAG. As protein: CASSLRAASHE. The whole CDR3 region reads CASSLRAASHEQYF.

This clone was seen more than once but under ten times. The observed sequence ends 3 residues before the CDR3 terminus, with the missing tail filled in from the germline J gene. The gene calls are TRBV2 and TRBJ2-6; 7 bases are shared with TRBD1. CDR1 and CDR2 (germline): SNHLY, FYNNEI. The V segment lost 8 bases and the J segment 0 bases; nucleotides outside the gene matches: 10. The CDR3 extends over 17 amino acids. CDR3 in amino acids: CASEDRLLLSGANVLTF. Incomplete CDR3 DNA: TGTGCCAGCGAGGACAGGCTATTGCTCTCTGGGGCCAACGTC. Full variable domain (remainder filled in from reference TRBV2 and TRBJ2-6): EPEVTQTPSHQVTQMGQEVILRCVPISNHLYFYWYRQILGQKVEFLVSFYNNEISEKSEIFDDQFSVERPDGSNFTLKIRSTKLEDSAMYFCASEDRLLLSGANVLTFGAGSRLTVL.

This clone appeared a few times. The read ends 3 residues early relative to the CDR3; the germline J gene fills the gap. The gene calls are TRBV18 and TRBJ2-2; TRBD2 matches 9 bases. Germline-derived CDR1 and CDR2 are KGHSH and LQKENI. J lost 1 base, V lost 6 bases, and 3 bases had no gene match. There are 15 residues in the CDR3. The CDR3 region is CASSELAGNTGELFF. The CDR3 DNA, read in part, is TGTGCCAGCTCCGAACTAGCGGGGAACACCGGGGAG.

There are many counts of this clone. The read terminates 3 residues before the CDR3 end, so the remaining end is supplied by the germline J gene. V usage is TRBV7-8 and J usage is TRBJ1-2; tentative D call: TRBD1 (6 bases). Germline loops: CDR1 SGHVS, CDR2 FQNEAQ. V lost 5 bases and J 2 bases, leaving 6 bases between the germline ends. The CDR3 contains 12 residues. The CDR3 sequence: CASSDRNYGYTF. CDR3 bases read: TGTGCCAGCAGCGACAGGAACTATGGC. The full variable domain, its missing parts supplied by reference TRBV7-8 and TRBJ1-2, is GAGVSQSPRYKVAKRGQDVALRCDPISGHVSLFWYQQALGQGPEFLTYFQNEAQLDKSGLPSDRFFAERPEGSVSTLKIQRTQQEDSAVYLCASSDRNYGYTFGSGTRLTVV.

This clone was seen ten or more times. The missing CDR3 end, 3 residues past where the read stops, is filled in from the germline J gene. V and J are TRBV20-1 and TRBJ1-4; a weak D match, TRBD1 (5 bases). CDR1 and CDR2 from the germline V gene are DFQATT and SNEGSKA (reference sequence). V gave up 6 bases and J gave up 2 bases, with 13 bases separating them. The CDR3 spans 14 residues. CDR3 residues: CSAHHGGTNEKLFF. Incomplete CDR3 DNA: TGCAGTGCCCACCACGGGGGTACTAATGAAAAA.

This clone was seen a handful of times. The CDR3 end is not reached by the read, which stops 3 residues before it; the germline J gene fills it in. The chain joins TRBV19 to TRBJ1-5, with D perhaps TRBD1 (5 bases). There are 15 residues in the CDR3. Trimming removed 8 bases at V and 8 bases at J, with 22 bases between. Germline CDR1 is LNHDA and CDR2 is SQIVND (reference sequence). CDR3 protein: CASQSSRVAGEPQHF. The part of the CDR3 DNA that was read is TGTGCCAGTCAAAGCTCCAGGGTGGCGGGGGAGCCC.

At least ten counts were recorded for this clone. The CDR3 end lies 3 residues beyond the end of the read and is filled in from the germline J gene. The V gene is TRBV5-1, the J gene TRBJ2-3, with 8 nucleotides matching TRBD2. V gave up 2 bases and J gave up 6 bases; unmatched junction bases: 5. Germline V gene sequence: CDR1 SGHRS, CDR2 YFSETQ. The CDR3 runs to 14 residues. The covered CDR3 bases are TGCGCCAGCAGCTTAGCGGGAGAATGGGATACG. As protein: CASSLAGEWDT. The whole CDR3 protein reads CASSLAGEWDTQYF.

Details on this clone: The read gets to within 3 residues of the CDR3 end, and the germline J gene fills in the rest. The rearrangement joins TRBV7-9 to TRBJ1-2, with 8 bases lining up with TRBD1. Germline V gene lookup returns CDR1 SEHNR and CDR2 FQNEAQ (reference sequence). The CDR3 totals 14 residues. After removal of 4 bases from V and 3 bases from J, the junction contained 4 bases not matched to a gene. CDR3 DNA, as far as it was read: TGTGCCAGCAGCTCGGGACAGGAGTACTATGGC. As protein: CASSSGQEYYG. The whole CDR3 protein reads CASSSGQEYYGYTF.

This clone was picked up a small number of times. The read is 3 residues too short to cover the CDR3 end, so that end is filled in from the germline J gene. The chain combines TRBV7-3 with TRBJ1-1; maybe TRBD1 (5 bases). Trimming took 11 bases from V and 3 from J, leaving 19 bases between them. In germline, CDR1 is SGHTA, CDR2 FQGTGA. This CDR3 is 14 amino acids long. The CDR3 DNA, read in part, is TGTGCCTCTTCCCGAACGGGGGGGGACACTGAA. This encodes CASSRTGGDTE. The whole CDR3 reads CASSRTGGDTEAFF.

This clone has more than one count but fewer than ten. The CDR3 end lies 3 residues beyond the end of the read and is filled in from the germline J gene. The chain carries TRBV7-9 and TRBJ2-3; possibly TRBD2 for D (6 bases). Germline V gene data show CDR1 as SEHNR and CDR2 as FQNEAQ (reference sequence). Trimming pared 5 bases from V and 4 bases from J, leaving 13 bases between. The CDR3 is made up of 14 amino acids. This chain's CDR3 is CASSRGDGADTQYF. The DNA read from the CDR3 is TGTGCCAGCAGCCGCGGGGATGGTGCAGATACG.